Listed below are T cell receptor beta chains from one sample, sequenced in a study of shared clonotypes between healthy human individuals. This table comes from immunoSEQ multiplex PCR, and its TCRdb copy is limited to in-frame clones, with some not included. The profile shows some 2 million clones, roughly 94% of them singletons. The source material was naive CD8+ T cells sorted from blood. Source of these receptors: a man between 18 and 35 years old in good health. The CDR3 runs from the conserved cysteine through the conserved F or W. The D gene is left open where the match is weak.

J gene,V gene,D gene,CDR3 protein,CDR3 DNA
TRBJ2-7,TRBV14,TRBD2,CASSEGLAASYEQYF,TGTGCCAGCAGCGAAGGACTAGCGGCTTCCTACGAGCAGTACTTC
TRBJ1-1,TRBV6-1,TRBD1,CASSEFTGAGTEAFF,TGTGCCAGCAGTGAATTTACAGGGGCGGGCACTGAAGCTTTCTTT
TRBJ2-3,TRBV9,TRBD2,CASSPGASGGHTQYF,TGTGCCAGCAGCCCCGGAGCTAGCGGGGGCCATACGCAGTATTTT
TRBJ2-7,TRBV7-9,TRBD2,CASSPSGGGGEQYF,TGTGCCAGCAGCCCAAGCGGGGGAGGTGGAGAGCAGTACTTC
TRBJ2-5,TRBV28,-,CASSFRVTPGWETQYF,TGTGCCAGCAGTTTTCGGGTGACCCCGGGCTGGGAGACCCAGTACTTC
TRBJ1-1,TRBV7-9,TRBD1,CASSSPTGGAIWNTEAFF,TGTGCCAGCAGCAGCCCGACAGGGGGCGCGATTTGGAACACTGAAGCTTTCTTT
TRBJ2-3,TRBV4-1,TRBD2,CASSQFPGLVTAVTDTQYF,TGCGCCAGCAGCCAATTCCCGGGACTAGTTACCGCGGTCACAGATACGCAGTATTTT
TRBJ2-5,TRBV11-3,-,CASSPRGDQETQYF,TGTGCCAGCAGCCCCCGTGGGGACCAAGAGACCCAGTACTTC
TRBJ1-5,TRBV19,-,CASRSTEAYQPQHF,TGTGCCAGTAGATCGACAGAAGCATACCAGCCCCAGCATTTT
TRBJ2-7,TRBV11-2,-,CASSSRRKQYF,TGTGCCAGCAGCTCCCGACGTAAGCAGTACTTC
TRBJ1-1,TRBV7-6,-,CASSAGSMNTEAFF,TGTGCCAGCAGCGCAGGGTCTATGAACACTGAAGCTTTCTTT
TRBJ2-5,TRBV5-4,-,CASSLAVVSEKQETQYF,TGTGCCAGCAGCTTGGCCGTTGTTTCAGAGAAACAAGAGACCCAGTACTTC
TRBJ1-2,TRBV4-1,-,CASSPKDSHPNYGYTF,TGCGCCAGCAGCCCCAAGGACAGTCACCCAAACTATGGCTACACCTTC
TRBJ2-1,TRBV27,TRBD2,CASSLGLAHEQFF,TGTGCCAGCAGCCTAGGACTAGCGCATGAGCAGTTCTTC
TRBJ2-7,TRBV7-9,-,CASSPTGYEQYF,TGTGCCAGCAGTCCCACAGGGTACGAGCAGTACTTC
TRBJ1-6,TRBV6-5,-,CASSYSNNSPLHF,TGTGCCAGCAGTTACTCTAATAATTCACCCCTCCACTTT
TRBJ2-3,TRBV5-1,TRBD1,CASRYGDSRSYTDTQYF,TGCGCCAGCAGATATGGGGACAGCCGATCCTACACAGATACGCAGTATTTT